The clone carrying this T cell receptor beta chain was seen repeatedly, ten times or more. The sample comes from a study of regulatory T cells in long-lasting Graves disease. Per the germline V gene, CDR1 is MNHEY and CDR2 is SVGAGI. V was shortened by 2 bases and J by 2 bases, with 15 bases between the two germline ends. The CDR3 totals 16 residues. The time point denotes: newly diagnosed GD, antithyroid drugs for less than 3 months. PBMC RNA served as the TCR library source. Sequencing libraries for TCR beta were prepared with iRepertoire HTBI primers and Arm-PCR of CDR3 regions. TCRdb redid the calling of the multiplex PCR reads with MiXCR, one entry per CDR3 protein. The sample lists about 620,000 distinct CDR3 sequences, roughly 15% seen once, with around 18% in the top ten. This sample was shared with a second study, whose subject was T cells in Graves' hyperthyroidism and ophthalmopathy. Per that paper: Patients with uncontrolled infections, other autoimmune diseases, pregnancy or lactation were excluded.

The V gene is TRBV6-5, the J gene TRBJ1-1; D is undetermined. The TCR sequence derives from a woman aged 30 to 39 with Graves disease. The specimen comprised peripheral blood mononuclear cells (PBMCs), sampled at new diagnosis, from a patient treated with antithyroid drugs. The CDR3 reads CASSYRVSAENTEAFF. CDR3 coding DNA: TGTGCCAGCAGTTACAGGGTTTCCGCAGAAAACACTGAAGCTTTCTTT.